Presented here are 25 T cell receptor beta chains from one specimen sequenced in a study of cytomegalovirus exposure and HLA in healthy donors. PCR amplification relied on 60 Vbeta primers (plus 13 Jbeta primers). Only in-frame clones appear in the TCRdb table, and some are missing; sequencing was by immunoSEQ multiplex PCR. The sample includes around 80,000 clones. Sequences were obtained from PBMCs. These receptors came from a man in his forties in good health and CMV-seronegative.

For the CDR3, the DNA is TGTGCCACCAGCAGAGATTATATCGGACAAATTTCACAGAACTATGGCTACACCTTC. Its translation: CATSRDYIGQISQNYGYTF. V usage is TRBV15 and J usage is TRBJ1-2; maybe TRBD1 (5 bases). Germline CDR1 is LNHNV and CDR2 is YYDKDF (reference sequence). The V and J ends lost 0 bases and 2 bases respectively, with 22 bases between them. This CDR3 is built from 19 residues.

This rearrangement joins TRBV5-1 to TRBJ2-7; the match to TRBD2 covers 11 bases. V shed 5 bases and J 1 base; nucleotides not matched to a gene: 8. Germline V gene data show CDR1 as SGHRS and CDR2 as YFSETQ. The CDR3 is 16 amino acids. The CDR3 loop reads CASRVETSGSSYEQYF. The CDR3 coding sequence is TGCGCCAGCAGGGTTGAAACTAGCGGGAGTTCCTACGAGCAGTACTTC.

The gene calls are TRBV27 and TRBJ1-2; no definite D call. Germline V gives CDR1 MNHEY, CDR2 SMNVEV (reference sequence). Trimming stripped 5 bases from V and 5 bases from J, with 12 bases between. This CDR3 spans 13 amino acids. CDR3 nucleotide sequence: TGTGCCAGCAGTAGCCCGGGTCGATATGGCTACACCTTC. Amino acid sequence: CASSSPGRYGYTF.

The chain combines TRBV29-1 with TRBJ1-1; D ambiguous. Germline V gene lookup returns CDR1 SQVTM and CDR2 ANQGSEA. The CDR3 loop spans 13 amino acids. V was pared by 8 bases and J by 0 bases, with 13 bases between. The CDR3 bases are TGCAGCACCCAGGATAACCTGAACACTGAAGCTTTCTTT. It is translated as CSTQDNLNTEAFF.

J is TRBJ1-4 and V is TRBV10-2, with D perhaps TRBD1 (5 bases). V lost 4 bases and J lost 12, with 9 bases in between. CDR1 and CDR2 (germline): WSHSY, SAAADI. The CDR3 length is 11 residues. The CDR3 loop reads CASSGGGELFF. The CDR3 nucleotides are TGCGCCAGCAGTGGAGGAGGGGAACTGTTTTTT.

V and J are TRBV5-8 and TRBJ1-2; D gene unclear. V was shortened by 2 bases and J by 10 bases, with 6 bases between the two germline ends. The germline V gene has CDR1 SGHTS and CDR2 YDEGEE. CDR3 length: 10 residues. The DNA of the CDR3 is TGTGCCAGCAGCTTTGTTATCTACACCTTC. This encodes CASSFVIYTF.

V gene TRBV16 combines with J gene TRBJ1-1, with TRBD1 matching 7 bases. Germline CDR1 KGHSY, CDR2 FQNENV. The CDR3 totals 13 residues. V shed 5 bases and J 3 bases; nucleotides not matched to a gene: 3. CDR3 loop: CASSKTGYTEAFF. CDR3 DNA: TGTGCCAGCAGCAAGACAGGGTACACTGAAGCTTTCTTT.

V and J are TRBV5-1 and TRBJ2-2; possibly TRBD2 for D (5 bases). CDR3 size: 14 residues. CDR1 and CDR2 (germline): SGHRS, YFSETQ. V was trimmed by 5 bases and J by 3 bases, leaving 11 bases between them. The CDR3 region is CASSSRVDTGELFF. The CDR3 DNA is TGCGCCAGCAGTTCGAGGGTCGACACCGGGGAGCTGTTTTTT.

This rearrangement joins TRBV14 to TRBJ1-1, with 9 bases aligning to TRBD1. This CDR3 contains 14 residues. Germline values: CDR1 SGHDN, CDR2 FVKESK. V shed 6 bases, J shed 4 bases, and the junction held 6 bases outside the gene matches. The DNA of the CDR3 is TGTGCCAGCAGACAGGGGACAGGGCCCACTGAAGCTTTCTTT. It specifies CASRQGTGPTEAFF.

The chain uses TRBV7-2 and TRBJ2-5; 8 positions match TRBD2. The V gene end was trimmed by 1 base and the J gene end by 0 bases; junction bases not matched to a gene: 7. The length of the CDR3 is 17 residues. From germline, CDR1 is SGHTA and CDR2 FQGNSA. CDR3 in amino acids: CASSLDRASGYQETQYF. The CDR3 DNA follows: TGTGCCAGCAGCTTAGACCGGGCTAGCGGGTACCAAGAGACCCAGTACTTC.

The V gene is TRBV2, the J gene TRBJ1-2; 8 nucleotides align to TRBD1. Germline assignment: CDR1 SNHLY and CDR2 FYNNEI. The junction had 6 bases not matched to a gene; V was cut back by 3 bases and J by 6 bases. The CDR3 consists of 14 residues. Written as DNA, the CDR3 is TGTGCCAGCAGTGAGGGCAGGGGGCAGCATGGCTACACCTTC. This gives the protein CASSEGRGQHGYTF.

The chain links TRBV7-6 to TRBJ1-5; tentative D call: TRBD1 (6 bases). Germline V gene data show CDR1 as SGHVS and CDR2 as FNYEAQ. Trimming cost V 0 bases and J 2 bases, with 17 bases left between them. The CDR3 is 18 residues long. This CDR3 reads CASSLAAQGPIGNQPQHF. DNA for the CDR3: TGTGCCAGCAGCTTAGCTGCCCAGGGGCCTATAGGCAATCAGCCCCAGCATTTT. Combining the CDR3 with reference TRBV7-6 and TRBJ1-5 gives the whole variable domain GAGVSQSPRYKVTKRGQDVALRCDPISGHVSLYWYRQALGQGPEFLTYFNYEAQQDKSGLPNDRFSAERPEGSISTLTIQRTEQRDSAMYRCASSLAAQGPIGNQPQHFGDGTRLSIL.

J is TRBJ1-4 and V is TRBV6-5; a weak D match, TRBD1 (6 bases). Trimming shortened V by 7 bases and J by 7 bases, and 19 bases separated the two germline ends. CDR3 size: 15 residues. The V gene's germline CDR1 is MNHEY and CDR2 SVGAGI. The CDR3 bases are TGTGCCAGCAAACGGCAGGGGATAGTCAGTGAAAAACTGTTTTTT. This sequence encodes CASKRQGIVSEKLFF.

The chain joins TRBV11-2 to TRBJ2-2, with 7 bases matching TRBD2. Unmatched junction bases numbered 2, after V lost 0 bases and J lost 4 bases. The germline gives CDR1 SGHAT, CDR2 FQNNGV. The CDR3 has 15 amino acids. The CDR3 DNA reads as TGTGCCAGCAGCTTAGAGGGAGGGTTCACCGGGGAGCTGTTTTTT. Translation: CASSLEGGFTGELFF.

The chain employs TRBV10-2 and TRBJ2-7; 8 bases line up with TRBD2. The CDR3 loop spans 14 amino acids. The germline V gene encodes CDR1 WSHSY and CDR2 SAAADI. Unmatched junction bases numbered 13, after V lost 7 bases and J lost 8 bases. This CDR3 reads CASTESGRGVQQYF. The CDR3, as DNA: TGCGCCAGCACTGAAAGCGGGAGAGGGGTCCAGCAGTACTTC.

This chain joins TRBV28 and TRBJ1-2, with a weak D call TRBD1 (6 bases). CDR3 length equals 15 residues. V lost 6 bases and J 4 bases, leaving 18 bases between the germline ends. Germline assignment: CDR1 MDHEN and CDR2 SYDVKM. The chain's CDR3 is CASSLMGGRGYGYTF. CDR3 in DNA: TGTGCCAGCAGCCTGATGGGGGGGCGAGGCTATGGCTACACCTTC.

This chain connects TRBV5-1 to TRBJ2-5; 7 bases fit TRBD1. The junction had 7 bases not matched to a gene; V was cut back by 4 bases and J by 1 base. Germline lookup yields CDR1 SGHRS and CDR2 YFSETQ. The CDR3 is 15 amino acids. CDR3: CASSPGQRIQETQYF. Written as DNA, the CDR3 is TGCGCCAGCAGCCCGGGACAGAGAATCCAAGAGACCCAGTACTTC.

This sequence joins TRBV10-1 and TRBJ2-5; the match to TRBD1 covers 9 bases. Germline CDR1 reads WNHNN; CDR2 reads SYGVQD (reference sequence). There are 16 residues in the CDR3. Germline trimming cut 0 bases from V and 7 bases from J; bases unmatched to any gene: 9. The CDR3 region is CASSESITGGPGTQYF. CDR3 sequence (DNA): TGCGCCAGCAGTGAGTCAATAACAGGGGGCCCGGGGACCCAGTACTTC.

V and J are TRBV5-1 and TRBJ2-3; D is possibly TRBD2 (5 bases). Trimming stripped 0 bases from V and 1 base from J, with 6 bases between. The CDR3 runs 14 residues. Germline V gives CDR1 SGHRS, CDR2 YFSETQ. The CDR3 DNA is TGCGCCAGCAGCTTGGGTAGCGGCACAGATACGCAGTATTTT. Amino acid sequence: CASSLGSGTDTQYF.

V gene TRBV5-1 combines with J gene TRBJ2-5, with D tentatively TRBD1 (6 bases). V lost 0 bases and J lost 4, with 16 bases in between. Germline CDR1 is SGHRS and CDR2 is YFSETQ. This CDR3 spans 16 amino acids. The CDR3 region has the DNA TGCGCCAGCAGCTTGGTGGCCGCAACAGGGTCAGAGACCCAGTACTTC. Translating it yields CASSLVAATGSETQYF.

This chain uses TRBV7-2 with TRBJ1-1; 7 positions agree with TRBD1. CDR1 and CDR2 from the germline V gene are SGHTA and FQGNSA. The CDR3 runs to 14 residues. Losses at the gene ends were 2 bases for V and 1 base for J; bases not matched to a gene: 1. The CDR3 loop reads CASSLRTGNTEAFF. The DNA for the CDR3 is TGTGCCAGCAGCTTACGGACAGGGAACACTGAAGCTTTCTTT.

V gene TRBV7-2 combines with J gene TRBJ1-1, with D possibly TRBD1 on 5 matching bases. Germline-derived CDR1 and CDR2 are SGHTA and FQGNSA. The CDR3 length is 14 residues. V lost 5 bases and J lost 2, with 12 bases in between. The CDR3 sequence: CASSRRQPNTEAFF. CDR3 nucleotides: TGTGCCAGCAGCCGAAGACAGCCCAACACTGAAGCTTTCTTT.

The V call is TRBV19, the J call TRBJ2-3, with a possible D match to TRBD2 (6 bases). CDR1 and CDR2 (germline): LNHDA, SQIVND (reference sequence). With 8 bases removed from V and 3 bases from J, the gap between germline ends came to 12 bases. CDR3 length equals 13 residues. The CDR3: CASSGEGTDTQYF. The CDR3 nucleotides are TGTGCCAGTTCGGGGGAAGGGACAGATACGCAGTATTTT.

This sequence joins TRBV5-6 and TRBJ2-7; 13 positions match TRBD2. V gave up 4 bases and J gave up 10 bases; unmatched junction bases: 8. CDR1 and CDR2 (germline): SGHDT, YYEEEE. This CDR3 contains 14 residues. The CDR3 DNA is TGTGCCAGCAGCCTTTCTGGGACTAGCGGGAATCAGTACTTC. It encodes CASSLSGTSGNQYF.

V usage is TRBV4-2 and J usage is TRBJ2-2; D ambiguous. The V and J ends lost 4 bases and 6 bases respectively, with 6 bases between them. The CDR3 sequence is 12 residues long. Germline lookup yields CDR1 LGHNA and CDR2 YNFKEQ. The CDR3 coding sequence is TGTGCCAGCAGCCCGTATCCCGGGGAGCTGTTTTTT. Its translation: CASSPYPGELFF.